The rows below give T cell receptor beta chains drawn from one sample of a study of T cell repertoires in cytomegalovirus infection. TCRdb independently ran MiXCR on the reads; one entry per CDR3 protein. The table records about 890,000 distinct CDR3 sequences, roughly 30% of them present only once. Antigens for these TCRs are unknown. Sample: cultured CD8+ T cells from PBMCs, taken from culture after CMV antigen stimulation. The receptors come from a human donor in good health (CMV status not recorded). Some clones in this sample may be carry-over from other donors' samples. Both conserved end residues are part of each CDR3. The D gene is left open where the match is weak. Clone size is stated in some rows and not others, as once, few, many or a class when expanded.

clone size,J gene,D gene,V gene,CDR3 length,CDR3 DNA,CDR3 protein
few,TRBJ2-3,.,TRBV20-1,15,TGCAGTGCCCAGAGACTAGGGACTAGCACAGATACGCAGTATTTT,CSAQRLGTSTDTQYF
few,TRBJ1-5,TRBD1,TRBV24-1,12,TGTGCCACCAGTGACAGGGGGCAGCCCCAGCATTTT,CATSDRGQPQHF
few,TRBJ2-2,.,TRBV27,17,TGTGCCAGCAGACCCCGGATTGCGGGGCCGAACACCGGGGAGCTGTTTTTT,CASRPRIAGPNTGELFF
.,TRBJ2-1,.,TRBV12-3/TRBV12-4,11,TGTGCCAGCAGGCTAGCAGAGGAGCAGTTCTTC,CASRLAEEQFF
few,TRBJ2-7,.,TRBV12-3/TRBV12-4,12,TGTGCCAGCAGCCAGCTGAGGGGCGAGCAGTACTTC,CASSQLRGEQYF
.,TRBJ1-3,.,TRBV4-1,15,TGCGCCAGCAGCCCCGAGTGGGGACTTGGAAACACCATATATTTT,CASSPEWGLGNTIYF
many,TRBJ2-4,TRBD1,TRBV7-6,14,TGTGCCAGCAGCTTAGGGACAGGGGAGGACATTCAGTACTTC,CASSLGTGEDIQYF
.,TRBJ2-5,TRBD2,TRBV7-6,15,TGTGCCAGCAGCTTAGCGGGGGGGGACGAAGAGACCCAGTACTTC,CASSLAGGDEETQYF
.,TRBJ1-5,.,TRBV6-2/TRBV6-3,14,TGTGCCAGCAGTTGGGTCCGACGGGGTCAGCCCCAGCATTTT,CASSWVRRGQPQHF
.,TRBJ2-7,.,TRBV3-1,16,TGTGCCAGCAGCCAAGGGAAGGGGCTAGAACCTAGGGAGCAGTACTTC,CASSQGKGLEPREQYF
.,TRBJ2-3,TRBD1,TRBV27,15,TGTGCCAGCAGTTTAGGGGACAGCCGCACAGATACGCAGTATTTT,CASSLGDSRTDTQYF
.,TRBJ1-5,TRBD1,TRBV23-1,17,TGCGCCAGCAGTGAAAACGGCTTCGACAGGGAGACTCAGCCCCAGCATTTT,CASSENGFDRETQPQHF
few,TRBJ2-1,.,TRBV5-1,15,TGCGCCAGCAGCTCGGACTCTACACGACTTAATGAGCAGTTCTTC,CASSSDSTRLNEQFF
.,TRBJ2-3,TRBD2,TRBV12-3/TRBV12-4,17,TGTGCCAGCAGCCTGTCCCCTAGCGGGGGCCCCGCAGATACGCAGTATTTT,CASSLSPSGGPADTQYF
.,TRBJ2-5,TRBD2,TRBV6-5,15,TGTGCCAGCAGTGCGTACGGGACTAGCGAAGAGACCCAGTACTTC,CASSAYGTSEETQYF
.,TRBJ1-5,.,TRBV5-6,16,TGTGCCAGCAGCTTAGGGGCGGGTTTCAGCAATCAGCCCCAGCATTTT,CASSLGAGFSNQPQHF
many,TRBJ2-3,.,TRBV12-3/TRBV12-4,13,TGTGCCAGCAGTTTGTTGGCCTTAGATACGCAGTATTTT,CASSLLALDTQYF
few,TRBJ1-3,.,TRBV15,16,TGTGCCACCAGATTGGACAGCAGTGTTTCTGGAAACACCATATATTTT,CATRLDSSVSGNTIYF
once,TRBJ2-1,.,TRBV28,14,TGTGCCAGCAGTTTTTTCGGCAGGGACAATGAGCAGTTCTTC,CASSFFGRDNEQFF
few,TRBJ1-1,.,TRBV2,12,TGTGCCAGCAGTAACAGAAACTCTGAAGCTTTCTTT,CASSNRNSEAFF
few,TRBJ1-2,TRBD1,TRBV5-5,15,TGTGCCAGCAGCCCGGGGACAGCCATTAACTATGGCTACACCTTC,CASSPGTAINYGYTF
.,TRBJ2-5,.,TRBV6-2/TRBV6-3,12,TGTGCCAGCAGCCCCGGGAAGAAGACCCAGTACTTC,CASSPGKKTQYF
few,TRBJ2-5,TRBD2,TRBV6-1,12,TGTGCCGCCCCGAGCGGGGAAGAGACCCAGTACTTC,CAAPSGEETQYF
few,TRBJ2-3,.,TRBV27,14,TGTGCCAGCAGTGGGGACACGGCGGGGGATACGCAGTATTTT,CASSGDTAGDTQYF
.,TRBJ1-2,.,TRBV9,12,TGTGCCAGCAGAGCCACAGGGCGCGGCTACACCTTC,CASRATGRGYTF
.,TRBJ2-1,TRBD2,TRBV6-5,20,TGTGCCAGCAGGCGAATTAGCGGGGGGTCCTTAAAAAGCTCCTACAATGAGCAGTTCTTC,CASRRISGGSLKSSYNEQFF
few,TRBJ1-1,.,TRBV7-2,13,TGTGCCAGCAGCAACAGGGTCAGCACTGAAGCTTTCTTT,CASSNRVSTEAFF
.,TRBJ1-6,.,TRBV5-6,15,TGTGCCAGCAGCCTGACCAGGGTTTTGGATTCACCCCTCCACTTT,CASSLTRVLDSPLHF
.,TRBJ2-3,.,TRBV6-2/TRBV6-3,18,TGTGCCAGCAGTTCCCCGATAATGGCGGGGGCCCGACGGGATACGAAGTATTTT,CASSSPIMAGARRDTKYF
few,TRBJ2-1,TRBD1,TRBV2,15,TGTGCCAGCAGCTCGGGACAGGGGGCTCTAAATGAGCAGTTCTTC,CASSSGQGALNEQFF
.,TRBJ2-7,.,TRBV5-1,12,TGCGCCAGCATCGGCAGGGTTGGCGAGCAGTACTTC,CASIGRVGEQYF
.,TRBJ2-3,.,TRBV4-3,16,TGCGCCAGCAGCCAAGCTGCGACAGGTCTCACAGATACGCAGTATTTT,CASSQAATGLTDTQYF
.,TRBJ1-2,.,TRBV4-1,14,TGCGCCAGCAGCCAAGCAGCCGTACGGTATGGCTACACCTTC,CASSQAAVRYGYTF
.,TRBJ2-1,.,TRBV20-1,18,TGCAGTGCTAGAGTCGGGCAGACCTCGGTTGGCTCCTACAATGAGCAGTTCTTC,CSARVGQTSVGSYNEQFF
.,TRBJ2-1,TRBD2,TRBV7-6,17,TGTGCTAGCAGTTCGAAGGGAGGGCCCCTGGGGTACAATGAGCAGTTCTTC,CASSSKGGPLGYNEQFF
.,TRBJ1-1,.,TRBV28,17,TGTGCCAGCAAAAACCCCGCGGGGCAGCTCATGAACACTGAAGCTTTCTTT,CASKNPAGQLMNTEAFF
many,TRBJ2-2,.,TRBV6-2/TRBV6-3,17,TGTGCCAGCAGTTACTCGCCGCTTCATACCTACACCGGGGAGCTGTTTTTT,CASSYSPLHTYTGELFF
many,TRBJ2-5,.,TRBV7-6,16,TGTGCCAGCAGTGGCCCTCGGGGAACCCCCCAAGAGACCCAGTACTTC,CASSGPRGTPQETQYF
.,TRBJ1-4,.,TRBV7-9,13,TGTGCCAGCAGCTTAGACACAGGGGAAAAACTGTTTTTT,CASSLDTGEKLFF
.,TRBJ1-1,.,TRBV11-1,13,TGTACCAGCAGCTTTGGCACCTTAGTTGAAGCTTTCTTT,CTSSFGTLVEAFF
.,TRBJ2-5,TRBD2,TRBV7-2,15,TGTGCCAGCAGCCCAGGACTAGTGGGGGAAGAGACCCAGTACTTC,CASSPGLVGEETQYF
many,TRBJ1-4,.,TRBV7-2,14,TGTGCCAGCAGTGACGGACCCGCTAATGAAAAACTGTTTTTT,CASSDGPANEKLFF
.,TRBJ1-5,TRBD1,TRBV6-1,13,TGTGCCGGAAGACAGGGCGCTAGCCAGCCCCAGCATTTT,CAGRQGASQPQHF
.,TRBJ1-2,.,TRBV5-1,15,TGCGCCAGCAGCTTGAAGACAGAGGTCCCCTATGGCTACACCTTC,CASSLKTEVPYGYTF
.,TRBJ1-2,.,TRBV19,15,TGTGCCAGTAGTATAGAAAAGGATGGCGACTATGGCTACACCTTC,CASSIEKDGDYGYTF
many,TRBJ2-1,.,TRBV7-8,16,TGTGCCAGCAGCCTCCCTAAGGGGGGCCATGACAATGAGCAGTTCTTC,CASSLPKGGHDNEQFF
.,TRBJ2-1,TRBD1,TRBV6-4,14,TGTGCCAGCAGTGACAGGGGACAGGGCAATGAGCAGTTCTTC,CASSDRGQGNEQFF
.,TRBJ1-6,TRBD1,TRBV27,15,TGTGCCAGCAGTCCCAGGGACAGGGCCGGTTCACCCCTCCACTTT,CASSPRDRAGSPLHF
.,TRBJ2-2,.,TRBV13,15,TGTGCCAGCAGCTTAAACAGGGTGAACACCGGGGAGCTGTTTTTT,CASSLNRVNTGELFF
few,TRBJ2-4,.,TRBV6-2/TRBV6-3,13,TGTGCCAGCAGTTACTCAGGGGAAAACATTCAGTACTTC,CASSYSGENIQYF
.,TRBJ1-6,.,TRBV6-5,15,TGTGCCAGCCTTGTGTACCCAGGTTCAGGTTCACCCCTCCACTTT,CASLVYPGSGSPLHF
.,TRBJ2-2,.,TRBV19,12,TGTGCCAGTAGTAAAAGTTCTGGGGAGCTGTTTTTT,CASSKSSGELFF
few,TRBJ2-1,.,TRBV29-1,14,TGCAGCGTTGATGGGACAAGCTCCTACAATGAGCAGTTCTTC,CSVDGTSSYNEQFF
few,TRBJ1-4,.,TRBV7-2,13,TGTGCCAGCAGTAGGTTCGAGGATGAAAAACTGTTTTTT,CASSRFEDEKLFF
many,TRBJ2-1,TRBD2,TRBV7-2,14,TGTGCCAGCAGCCGCACGCGGGGGGGGATTGAGCAGTTCTTC,CASSRTRGGIEQFF